Listed below are T cell receptor beta chains from one sample, sequenced in a study of cytomegalovirus exposure and HLA in healthy donors. Profiling relied on immunoSEQ multiplex PCR, and the TCRdb table lists in-frame clones only, not all of them. The sample yields over 95,000 clones, 77% seen once. Sequenced material: PBMCs. The receptor set was obtained from a man between 40 and 49 years old in good health and CMV-seropositive. Each CDR3 is given with its conserved first and last residue. D genes are given only for firm matches. Expanded clones get a size class; other rows say once, few or many, or leave the size out.

>NA|TRBV25-1|TRBD1|TRBJ2-5
TGTGCCAGCAGTAACCTGGACAGGGATCAAGAGACCCAGTACTTC
CASSNLDRDQETQYF
>NA|TRBV7-2|NA|TRBJ2-3
TGTGCCAGCAGCTTAGCCGGGCAGGGTGATACGCAGTATTTT
CASSLAGQGDTQYF
>NA|TRBV6-4|TRBD2|TRBJ2-1
TGTGCCAGCAGTGTCCGGACTAGCGGGGGCAATGAGCAGTTCTTC
CASSVRTSGGNEQFF
>NA|TRBV5-1|TRBD1|TRBJ2-7
TGCGCCAGCAGCTCCAATAGACAGGGTCGAGCCTACGAGCAGTACTTC
CASSSNRQGRAYEQYF
>NA|TRBV5-8|NA|TRBJ1-2
TGTGCCAGCAGCTTACCGACAAGGGAGAGGTATGGCTACACCTTC
CASSLPTRERYGYTF
>few|TRBV5-8|NA|TRBJ2-3
TGTGCCAGCAGCTTTCGACTACCTAGCACAGATACGCAGTATTTT
CASSFRLPSTDTQYF
>NA|TRBV9|NA|TRBJ2-7
TGTGCCAGCAGCGGCGGCTCACACCCCTACGAGCAGTACTTC
CASSGGSHPYEQYF
>few|TRBV7-5|NA|TRBJ1-5
TGTGCCAGAAGCTTAGAAAGCCAGGGCGACCTTTATAGCAATCAGCCCCAGCATTTT
CARSLESQGDLYSNQPQHF
>once|TRBV19|NA|TRBJ2-6
TGTGCCAGTAGGGAACAGGGCTCTGGGGCCAACGTCCTGACTTTC
CASREQGSGANVLTF
>once|TRBV6-5|TRBD1|TRBJ2-1
TGTGCCAGCAGAGTAACACAGGGGACCTACAATGAGCAGTTCTTC
CASRVTQGTYNEQFF
>few|TRBV9|NA|TRBJ2-7
TGTGCCAGCAGCGTAGACCTAGGGGGGGGTCTCTACGAGCAGTACTTC
CASSVDLGGGLYEQYF
>NA|TRBV6-5|TRBD1|TRBJ2-5
TGTGCCAGCAGTCCAACAGGGGGCCTTCAGACCCAGTACTTC
CASSPTGGLQTQYF
>NA|TRBV7-2|NA|TRBJ1-2
TGTGCCAGCAGCTTTACCCGGGAGGATGGCTACACCTTC
CASSFTREDGYTF
>NA|TRBV4-2|NA|TRBJ2-1
TGTGCCAGCAGCCACCTGCCCACGGCAGGGGTGAGCGATGAGCAGTTCTTC
CASSHLPTAGVSDEQFF
>NA|TRBV4-1|NA|TRBJ1-2
TGCGCCAGCAGGCCAGAGGTCGGGGGGTTTTATGGCTACACCTTC
CASRPEVGGFYGYTF
>NA|TRBV29-1|TRBD1|TRBJ2-1
TGCAGCCTAAGGGACAGGTTTAACGAGCAGTTCTTC
CSLRDRFNEQFF
>once|TRBV29-1|TRBD2|TRBJ2-3
TGCAGCGCGGGGACTAGCGGGGGGGGACCGCCAGATACGCAGTATTTT
CSAGTSGGGPPDTQYF
>NA|TRBV19|NA|TRBJ2-7
TGTGCCAGTAGCCCAACCCGGGAGACCTACGAGCAGTACTTC
CASSPTRETYEQYF
>NA|TRBV10-3|NA|TRBJ2-5
TGTGCCACCGGCGTGGGCCCCCCCCAAGAGACCCAGTACTTC
CATGVGPPQETQYF
>NA|TRBV6-6|TRBD1|TRBJ1-2
TGTGCCAGCAGTTCAGGGGGGCGCTCCTATGGCTACACCTTC
CASSSGGRSYGYTF
>few|TRBV9|NA|TRBJ1-1
TGTGCCAGCAGCGGTGCAGGGTACACTGAAGCTTTCTTT
CASSGAGYTEAFF
>NA|TRBV14|NA|TRBJ2-3
TGTGCCAGCAGCCAAAGGTTCCCGACTTTCGGGGGGCGCACAGATACGCAGTATTTT
CASSQRFPTFGGRTDTQYF
>NA|TRBV7-9|TRBD1|TRBJ1-2
TGTGCCAGCAGCCGGACAGGGCTCGGGGGCTACACCTTC
CASSRTGLGGYTF
>NA|TRBV11-2|NA|TRBJ1-1
TGTGCCAGCAAAGCAAGATTGAACACTGAAGCTTTCTTT
CASKARLNTEAFF
>once|TRBV4-2|TRBD2|TRBJ2-3
TGTGCCAGCAGCCATGATGCTAGCGGGGGGTGGGATACGCAGTATTTT
CASSHDASGGWDTQYF
>NA|TRBV19|NA|TRBJ1-1
TGTGCCAGTAGTACGTCATGGGGGGGAACCTCAAAAGCTTTCTTT
CASSTSWGGTSKAFF
>NA|TRBV7-2|TRBD1|TRBJ1-4
TGTGCCAGCAGTAAGGACAGGGGTGAAAAACTGTTTTTT
CASSKDRGEKLFF
>few|TRBV4-1|TRBD1|TRBJ2-5
TGCGCCAGCAGCCAAGAGCGACAGGGACAAGAGACCCAGTACTTC
CASSQERQGQETQYF
>NA|TRBV2|NA|TRBJ1-3
TGTGCCAGCACCAGGAGGGCTGGTAGCGGAAACACCATATATTTT
CASTRRAGSGNTIYF
>few|TRBV5-1|TRBD1|TRBJ2-5
TGCGCCAGCAGCAATTCAGGGGGTTATGGTTTTACGGGGGAGACCCAGTACTTC
CASSNSGGYGFTGETQYF
>NA|TRBV19|NA|TRBJ2-1
TGTGCCAGTAGCCGCGGACGGGGCTCCTACAATGAGCAGTTCTTC
CASSRGRGSYNEQFF
>few|TRBV5-1|TRBD2|TRBJ2-5
TGCGCCAGCAGCTTGGGTAGTTTAGGGACTAGCGTTCCAAAGCTCCAAGAGACCCAGTACTTC
CASSLGSLGTSVPKLQETQYF
>NA|TRBV7-2|NA|TRBJ2-1
TGTGCCAGCAGCTCCGACAGGAATGAGCAGTTCTTC
CASSSDRNEQFF
>NA|TRBV5-4|NA|TRBJ2-1
TGTGCCAGCAGCGGGGGGTATGAGCAGTTCTTC
CASSGGYEQFF
>few|TRBV19|NA|TRBJ1-5
TGTGCCAGTAGTATAGGTCCCTTAAAGAGGGTCAATCAGCCCCAGCATTTT
CASSIGPLKRVNQPQHF
>NA|TRBV29-1|TRBD1|TRBJ1-2
TGCAGCGTTGAAGGGGGACAGATGAACTATGGCTACACCTTC
CSVEGGQMNYGYTF
>NA|TRBV6-5|NA|TRBJ1-1
TGTGCCAGCACCAGGGGCCGGCAGGTGGGCACTGAAGCTTTCTTT
CASTRGRQVGTEAFF
>NA|TRBV6-5|TRBD1|TRBJ1-5
TGTGCCAGCACCGTGGGACAGGGGATTCAGCCCCAGCATTTT
CASTVGQGIQPQHF
>NA|TRBV5-5|NA|TRBJ1-1
TGTGCCAGCAGCTTGATAAACACTGAAGCTTTCTTT
CASSLINTEAFF
>NA|TRBV6-1|NA|TRBJ2-5
TGTGCCAGCCGCGAAGAGACCCAGTACTTC
CASREETQYF